Following are 24 T cell receptor beta chains from one sample sequenced in a study of identical twins. TCRdb used MiXCR to reprocess the 5' RACE reads, holding one entry per CDR3 protein. The sample contains 300,000 to 400,000 distinct CDR3 sequences, more than 9% of which appear only once. These same data were also listed under a study on yellow fever vaccine responses in identical twins.

The specimen was CD8+ T cells sorted from blood. The source of these receptors is a woman aged 18-30 years in good health.

The chain uses TRBV20-1 and TRBJ2-7; tentatively, D is TRBD1 (5 bases). V shed 5 bases and J shed 3 bases, with 17 bases lying between them. The CDR3 totals 14 residues. Looked up from germline, CDR1 is DFQATT and CDR2 is SNEGSKA (reference sequence). The chain's CDR3 is CSAQRARENYEQYV. In DNA form, the CDR3 reads TGCAGTGCTCAAAGGGCCAGGGAAAACTACGAGCAGTACGTC.

This clonotype was counted only a few times. The J gene is TRBJ2-3, the V gene TRBV4-2, with D possibly matching TRBD2 (5 bases). Germline V gene lookup returns CDR1 LGHNA and CDR2 YNFKEQ. This CDR3 comprises 16 residues. The V gene lost 4 bases and the J gene lost 2 bases, with 16 bases spanning the gap. In DNA form, the CDR3 reads TGTGCCAGCAGCCTGCCGGGAAGCGCATACACAGATACGCAGTATTTT. It yields the protein CASSLPGSAYTDTQYF.

The J gene is TRBJ1-6, the V gene TRBV28; unclear D gene. CDR3 length: 18 amino acids. V lost 4 bases and J 5 bases, leaving 21 bases between the germline ends. The germline V gene encodes CDR1 MDHEN and CDR2 SYDVKM. The CDR3 DNA reads TGTGCCAGCAGTTCCCCATACTCGTCAGGACGCAATAATTCACCCCTCCACTTT. This encodes CASSSPYSSGRNNSPLHF.

The chain employs TRBV5-5 and TRBJ2-5; perhaps TRBD2 as D (6 bases). CDR3 length equals 13 residues. V lost 4 bases to trimming and J lost 7 bases, with 14 bases between them. CDR1 and CDR2 (germline): SGHKS, YYEKEE (reference sequence). The CDR3 region has the DNA TGTGCCAGCAGCGTAGGAGGGGATGGGACCCAGTACTTC. As protein: CASSVGGDGTQYF.

The chain couples TRBV7-9 to TRBJ2-7; no definite D call. The CDR3 sequence is 13 residues long. Germline V gene data show CDR1 as SEHNR and CDR2 as FQNEAQ (reference sequence). V dropped 3 bases and J dropped 1 base, with 7 bases sitting between them. The CDR3 loop reads CASSFGQSYEQYV. CDR3 nucleotides: TGTGCCAGCAGCTTCGGGCAGTCCTACGAGCAGTACGTC.

This clonotype has ten or more counts. The chain is built from TRBV24-1 and TRBJ2-1; D is ambiguous. V lost 5 bases and J 0 bases, leaving 7 bases between the germline ends. This CDR3 spans 14 amino acids. CDR1 is KGHDR and CDR2 is SFDVKD in the germline V gene. CDR3 DNA sequence: TGTGCCACCAGTGGGGTCGACTCCTACAATGAGCAGTTCTTC. Translated: CATSGVDSYNEQFF.

This clonotype was counted a few times. The chain combines TRBV24-1 with TRBJ2-3, with D hard to call. V was trimmed by 6 bases and J by 2 bases, leaving 14 bases between them. CDR3 length: 15 residues. Germline CDR1 and CDR2: KGHDR and SFDVKD. DNA of the CDR3: TGTGCCACCAGTTCTCCCCGGCTGGACACAGATACGCAGTATTTT. Residues: CATSSPRLDTDTQYF.

This clonotype has only a few counts. The genes are TRBV7-9 and TRBJ2-1, with 12 bases lining up with TRBD2. V trimming: 4 bases; J trimming: 0 bases; junction bases outside the gene matches: 4. The CDR3 contains 17 residues. Germline V gene sequence: CDR1 SEHNR, CDR2 FQNEAQ (reference sequence). CDR3 residues: CASSSRLAGVSYNEQFF. CDR3 nucleotides: TGTGCCAGCAGCTCACGACTAGCGGGAGTCTCCTACAATGAGCAGTTCTTC.

Only a few counts were recorded for this clonotype. The J gene is TRBJ2-2, the V gene TRBV7-8; no reliable D call. CDR1 and CDR2 from the germline V gene are SGHVS and FQNEAQ. This CDR3 comprises 14 residues. V was cut by 6 bases and J by 5 bases, with 13 bases left in between. CDR3 sequence: CASSTGWVTGELFF. CDR3 sequence (DNA): TGTGCCAGCAGTACGGGCTGGGTGACCGGGGAGCTGTTTTTT.

This clonotype was observed a few times. The chain recombines TRBV6-5 with TRBJ1-3, with D unresolved. V was shortened by 2 bases and J by 4 bases, with 9 bases between the two germline ends. This CDR3 comprises 14 residues. Germline CDR1 MNHEY, CDR2 SVGAGI. In DNA form, the CDR3 reads TGTGCCAGCAGTTACAAGTATCTCGGAAACACCATATATTTT. Protein product: CASSYKYLGNTIYF.

The chain has TRBV7-8 and TRBJ2-1; D perhaps matches TRBD1 (7 bases). CDR3 length: 15 residues. From germline, CDR1 is SGHVS and CDR2 FQNEAQ. V lost 7 bases and J 9 bases, leaving 22 bases between the germline ends. The DNA for the CDR3 is TGTGCCAGCAAGTGGGGGGCAGGGGGGATTGGTGAGCAGTTCTTC. As protein: CASKWGAGGIGEQFF.

This chain joins TRBV28 and TRBJ2-3; TRBD2 matches at 8 bases. This CDR3 is 16 amino acids long. CDR1 is MDHEN and CDR2 is SYDVKM in the germline V gene. The V gene end was trimmed by 5 bases and the J gene end by 2 bases; junction bases not matched to a gene: 9. In DNA form, the CDR3 reads TGTGCCAGCAGTCCCTTCTGGACTAGCTTCACAGATACGCAGTATTTT. Its protein is CASSPFWTSFTDTQYF.

The chain employs TRBV4-1 and TRBJ2-5; TRBD1 matches at 8 bases. CDR1 is MGHRA, CDR2 YSYEKL, per germline. This CDR3 is 15 amino acids long. The V and J ends lost 2 bases and 3 bases, in that order; junction bases with no gene match: 5. The CDR3 loop is CASSQHDRGEETQYF. The CDR3, as DNA: TGCGCCAGCAGCCAACATGACAGGGGAGAAGAGACCCAGTACTTC.

J is TRBJ2-7 and V is TRBV4-1; TRBD1 matches at 7 bases. J lost 3 bases, V lost 1 base, and 9 bases had no gene match. The CDR3 contains 16 residues. Looked up from germline, CDR1 is MGHRA and CDR2 is YSYEKL. The chain's CDR3 is CASSQGEGASRYEQYF. DNA for the CDR3: TGCGCCAGCAGCCAAGGTGAGGGGGCTAGCCGCTACGAGCAGTACTTC.

The gene calls are TRBV7-2 and TRBJ2-1; 13 nucleotides agree with TRBD2. CDR3 size: 16 residues. Germline CDR1 reads SGHTA; CDR2 reads FQGNSA. V gave up 8 bases and J gave up 14 bases; unmatched junction bases: 18. CDR3 sequence (DNA): TGTGCCAGCCGAACCGACGGACTAGCGGGAGATTCGAGCGAGTTCTTC. Its translation: CASRTDGLAGDSSEFF.

This clonotype was recorded a few times. The J gene is TRBJ1-5, the V gene TRBV27; tentatively, D is TRBD1 (6 bases). Between the trimmed V and J ends, which lost 4 bases and 4 bases, there was a span of 11 bases. Germline CDR1 reads MNHEY; CDR2 reads SMNVEV (reference sequence). This CDR3 comprises 14 residues. CDR3 coding DNA: TGTGCCAGCAGTTGGGCGACAGGAAATCAGCCCCAGCATTTT. Translating gives CASSWATGNQPQHF.

This clonotype was seen a few times. V usage is TRBV2 and J usage is TRBJ2-7; 7 nucleotides align to TRBD2. V trimming: 10 bases; J trimming: 3 bases; junction bases outside the gene matches: 3. CDR3 length: 11 residues. Germline CDR1 SNHLY, CDR2 FYNNEI. This chain's CDR3 is CATRGDYEQYV. CDR3 nucleotides: TGTGCCACCCGGGGGGACTACGAGCAGTACGTC.

There are many counts of this clonotype. CDR3 protein: CASSLLQGLYNEQFF. The CDR3 nucleotides read TGTGCCAGCAGTTTATTACAGGGTCTCTACAATGAGCAGTTCTTC. V is TRBV27 and J is TRBJ2-1, with D perhaps matching TRBD1 (6 bases). The ends were cut back, 1 base at V and 3 bases at J, with 10 bases in the middle. Germline V CDR1 and CDR2: MNHEY, SMNVEV (reference sequence). This CDR3 region has 15 residues.

The chain employs TRBV13 and TRBJ2-3; D might be TRBD1 (5 bases). Per germline, CDR1 PRHDT and CDR2 FYEKMQ (reference sequence). Trimming left V 3 bases short and J 5 bases short, with 12 bases between. The CDR3 sequence is 14 residues long. CDR3 DNA: TGTGCCAGCAGCTTTACAGGCAAGGTAGATACGCAGTATTTT. Amino acid sequence: CASSFTGKVDTQYF.

The genes are TRBV5-5 and TRBJ2-7; maybe TRBD2 (5 bases). Germline V lookup: CDR1 SGHKS, CDR2 YYEKEE (reference sequence). The CDR3 has 12 amino acids. Between the trimmed V and J ends, which lost 4 bases and 6 bases, there was a span of 11 bases. CDR3: CASSSGKREQYV. The CDR3 region has the DNA TGTGCCAGCAGCAGCGGTAAACGCGAGCAGTACGTC.

This clonotype was picked up a small number of times. The chain joins TRBV6-5 to TRBJ1-4; 7 bases match TRBD1. J gave up 7 bases and V 2 bases, and 7 bases lay outside the gene matches. Germline values: CDR1 MNHEY, CDR2 SVGAGI. The CDR3 covers 15 residues. The CDR3 loop reads CASSYNDRVREKLFF. Written as DNA, the CDR3 is TGTGCCAGCAGTTACAACGACAGGGTCCGTGAAAAACTGTTTTTT.

This clonotype has a count of ten or more. The chain recombines TRBV5-6 with TRBJ2-7, with D uncertain. Germline V gene lookup returns CDR1 SGHDT and CDR2 YYEEEE. Trimming pared 1 base from V and 1 base from J, leaving 3 bases between. The CDR3 is 12 amino acids. The CDR3 loop is CASSLWSYEQYV. CDR3 coding DNA: TGTGCCAGCAGCTTGTGGTCCTACGAGCAGTACGTC.

This clonotype showed up many times. The chain couples TRBV15 to TRBJ1-2; D is unclear. V was trimmed by 8 bases and J by 3 bases, leaving 4 bases between them. The CDR3 totals 10 residues. Germline CDR1 LNHNV, CDR2 YYDKDF (reference sequence). CDR3 sequence (DNA): TGTGCCACCGGTGACTATGGCTACACCTTC. Translating it yields CATGDYGYTF.

This clonotype was picked up a small number of times. The rearrangement uses TRBV27 and TRBJ2-2, with D possibly matching TRBD1 (5 bases). Per germline, CDR1 MNHEY and CDR2 SMNVEV (reference sequence). V shed 4 bases and J shed 5 bases, with 14 bases lying between them. The CDR3 sequence is 15 residues long. CDR3 sequence reads: CASSSDMYGTGELFF. The CDR3 region has the DNA TGTGCCAGCAGTTCGGACATGTATGGGACCGGGGAGCTGTTTTTT.